Below are 22 T cell receptor beta chains sequenced from a single sample in a study of T cells in Graves' hyperthyroidism and ophthalmopathy (dated by TCRdb to between 2018 and 2021). Library prep was done by multiplex PCR. The run used an Illumina HiSeq 2000. The TCR beta CDR3 regions were amplified from the RNA transcripts. The first round of RT-PCR for the TCR CDR3 was performed with the HTBI primer set and the Qiagen OneStep RT-PCR kit. TCRdb itself trimmed the public reads at Q25 with fastp, ran MiXCR and retained productive beta chains. Every entry covers one CDR3 protein and lists the most common genes and DNA from its rows. The sample has around 340,000 distinct CDR3 sequences on record, 15% to 20% of them singletons. Roughly 15% of the sample goes to the ten largest clones. The material sequenced was blood. Every receptor here comes from a woman aged 40 to 49 with Graves' ophthalmopathy.

This sequence joins TRBV5-3 and TRBJ1-3, with D uncertain. TRBV5-3 is sorted into the ORF group, with uncertain function. With 10 bases removed from V and 0 bases from J, the gap between germline ends came to 14 bases. The CDR3 runs 14 residues. CDR3: CASNRGSSGNTIYF. Here the CDR3 DNA reads TGTGCCTCAAATCGCGGGAGCTCTGGAAACACCATATATTTT.

A remark on this clonotype: Since a much larger clone is just one base distant, this may be a read error. This chain links TRBV30 with TRBJ2-2; 11 bases are a match to TRBD2. V gave up 2 bases and J gave up 6 bases; unmatched junction bases: 8. Per the germline V gene, CDR1 is GTSNPN and CDR2 is SVGIG (reference sequence). The CDR3 length is 16 residues. DNA for the CDR3: TGTGCCTGGAGTACACTAGCGGGAGAGTACCCCGGGGAGCTGTTTTTT. Its protein is CAWSTLAGEYPGELFF.

In its sample, this clonotype was seen many times. The chain has TRBV7-2 and TRBJ1-1; D call uncertain. Looked up from germline, CDR1 is SGHTA and CDR2 is FQGNSA. V was trimmed by 4 bases and J by 7 bases, leaving 13 bases between them. The CDR3 runs 13 residues. The CDR3 bases are TGTGCCAGCAGCTCACGTCGCGGAGGTGAAGCTTTCTTT. This sequence encodes CASSSRRGGEAFF. The whole variable domain, remainder taken from reference TRBV7-2 and TRBJ1-1, is GAGVSQSPSNKVTEKGKDVELRCDPISGHTALYWYRQSLGQGLEFLIYFQGNSAPDKSGLPSDRFSAERTGGSVSTLTIQRTQQEDSAVYLCASSSRRGGEAFFGQGTRLTVV.

This clonotype appeared many times. V is TRBV28 and J is TRBJ1-5; D remains unclear. This CDR3 has 14 amino acids. The V end lost 5 bases, the J end lost 0 bases, and 8 bases lay between the germline ends. Germline V gene sequence: CDR1 MDHEN, CDR2 SYDVKM. The CDR3 reads CASSRSGSNQPQHF. The CDR3 DNA sequence: TGTGCCAGCAGTAGAAGTGGTAGCAATCAGCCCCAGCATTTT. Drawing the rest from reference TRBV28 and TRBJ1-5, the complete variable domain is DVKVTQSSRYLVKRTGEKVFLECVQDMDHENMFWYRQDPGLGLRLIYFSYDVKMKEKGDIPEGYSVSREKKERFSLILESASTNQTSMYLCASSRSGSNQPQHFGDGTRLSIL.

This clonotype was observed many times. This chain connects TRBV5-1 to TRBJ2-7; 9 positions agree with TRBD1. Per germline, CDR1 SGHRS and CDR2 YFSETQ. The ends lost 3 bases at V and 5 bases at J; junction bases unmatched: 6. CDR3 length equals 14 residues. CDR3 in amino acids: CASSSGTGFDEQYF. CDR3 in DNA: TGCGCCAGCAGCTCCGGGACAGGGTTTGACGAGCAGTACTTC.

This clonotype has just a few counts. The chain carries TRBV18 and TRBJ2-2; tentative D call: TRBD2 (6 bases). V was clipped by 5 bases and J by 1 base, with 11 bases between them. The CDR3 has 15 amino acids. Looked up from germline, CDR1 is KGHSH and CDR2 is LQKENI. This CDR3 reads CASSSFSGNTGELFF. The CDR3 DNA follows: TGTGCCAGCTCATCATTTAGCGGGAACACCGGGGAGCTGTTTTTT.

For the CDR3, the DNA is TGCAGCGTTACCGGGACAGGGGGCTACGAGCAGTACTTC. This codes for CSVTGTGGYEQYF. The rearrangement joins TRBV29-1 to TRBJ2-7, with 11 bases identical to TRBD1. Germline lookup yields CDR1 SQVTM and CDR2 ANQGSEA. The CDR3 runs to 13 residues. The V gene end was trimmed by 5 bases and the J gene end by 3 bases; junction bases not matched to a gene: 3.

V and J are TRBV5-1 and TRBJ2-5, with 12 nucleotides matching TRBD1. The CDR3 consists of 15 residues. After removal of 4 bases from V and 4 bases from J, the junction contained 5 bases not matched to a gene. Germline V CDR1 and CDR2: SGHRS, YFSETQ. The CDR3 region is CASSQGTGGAETQYF. For the CDR3, the DNA is TGCGCCAGCAGCCAAGGGACAGGGGGCGCAGAGACCCAGTACTTC.

This clonotype was observed at least ten times. V gene TRBV5-1 combines with J gene TRBJ2-1; 7 positions match TRBD2. V trimming: 0 bases; J trimming: 4 bases; junction bases outside the gene matches: 4. In germline, CDR1 is SGHRS, CDR2 YFSETQ. This CDR3 spans 15 amino acids. CDR3 sequence reads: CASSLEGGSYNEQFF. The DNA of the CDR3 is TGCGCCAGCAGCTTGGAGGGCGGGAGTTACAATGAGCAGTTCTTC.

This clonotype has a count of ten or more. V usage is TRBV19 and J usage is TRBJ1-1; TRBD1 might be the D (5 bases). V lost 3 bases, J lost 6 bases, and 14 bases lay in between. The germline V gene has CDR1 LNHDA and CDR2 SQIVND (reference sequence). This CDR3 spans 14 amino acids. The CDR3 sequence: CASSIAGYGPEAFF. The CDR3 nucleotides are TGTGCCAGTAGTATCGCAGGGTATGGTCCTGAAGCTTTCTTT.

This clonotype was detected once. The rearrangement uses TRBV20-1 and TRBJ2-5; 7 nucleotides match TRBD2. The CDR3 length is 15 residues. The V gene's germline CDR1 is DFQATT and CDR2 SNEGSKA (reference sequence). The trim removed 0 bases at V and 3 bases at J, leaving 7 bases unmatched. The DNA of the CDR3 is TGCAGTGCTAGAGAGCTCTTGAGCGGGAAAGAGACCCAGTACTTC. This encodes CSARELLSGKETQYF.

This clonotype was observed many times. This chain links TRBV7-8 with TRBJ2-3; 8 nucleotides line up with TRBD1. CDR3 length: 15 amino acids. V lost 4 bases to trimming and J lost 1 base; unmatched junction nucleotides: 4. CDR1 and CDR2 from the germline V gene are SGHVS and FQNEAQ. CDR3 sequence reads: CASSSRQGRTDTQYF. As DNA, the CDR3 is TGTGCCAGCAGCTCCCGACAGGGGCGCACAGATACGCAGTATTTT.

The V and J genes are TRBV9 and TRBJ2-2; either TRBD1 or TRBD2 may supply D (5 bases each). The CDR3 sequence is 19 residues long. CDR1 SGDLS and CDR2 YYNGEE come from the germline V gene. Trimming took off 0 bases at V and 0 bases at J, with 18 bases between the two ends. CDR3 residues: CASSVGGWWGTANTGELFF. The DNA of the CDR3 is TGTGCCAGCAGCGTAGGAGGCTGGTGGGGGACGGCGAACACCGGGGAGCTGTTTTTT.

This clonotype came up many times. The V call is TRBV6-5, the J call TRBJ2-5, with D uncertain. Germline CDR1 MNHEY, CDR2 SVGAGI. Trimming left V 0 bases short and J 2 bases short, with 10 bases between. The CDR3 runs 15 residues. The CDR3 reads CASSYSAAAQETQYF. The CDR3 DNA reads TGTGCCAGCAGTTACTCTGCGGCGGCACAAGAGACCCAGTACTTC.

The sample holds many counts of this clonotype. The chain combines TRBV3-1 with TRBJ2-2, with D maybe TRBD2 (6 bases). V was trimmed by 1 base and J by 3 bases, leaving 9 bases between them. This CDR3 has 15 amino acids. In germline, CDR1 is LGHDT, CDR2 YNNKEL (reference sequence). CDR3 protein: CASSQGERDTGELFF. The CDR3 bases are TGTGCCAGCAGCCAAGGGGAGCGGGACACCGGGGAGCTGTTTTTT.

Many counts were recorded for this clonotype. The V and J genes are TRBV27 and TRBJ1-1; D call uncertain. Germline V gives CDR1 MNHEY, CDR2 SMNVEV (reference sequence). This CDR3 has 11 amino acids. CDR3 bases: TGTGCTTCGGACCATGACACTGAAGCTTTCTTT. Protein sequence: CASDHDTEAFF.

This clonotype was seen repeatedly, ten times or more. V usage is TRBV3-1 and J usage is TRBJ1-1; perhaps TRBD1 as D (6 bases). Germline loops: CDR1 LGHDT, CDR2 YNNKEL (reference sequence). With 4 bases removed from V and 11 bases from J, the gap between germline ends came to 20 bases. The CDR3 has 14 residues. The CDR3 loop reads CASSPRGGKTVAFF. Written as DNA, the CDR3 is TGTGCCAGCAGCCCCAGGGGAGGGAAAACGGTGGCTTTCTTT.

This clonotype came up many times. CDR3 in amino acids: CAHPKSYEQYF. CDR3 nucleotide sequence: TGTGCCCACCCGAAATCCTACGAGCAGTACTTC. This sequence joins TRBV7-6 and TRBJ2-7; D call uncertain. CDR3 length equals 11 residues. The V gene lost 11 bases and the J gene lost 1 base, with 9 bases spanning the gap. Germline loops: CDR1 SGHVS, CDR2 FNYEAQ.

This clonotype was recorded at least ten times. This chain uses TRBV7-2 with TRBJ2-5; no firm D call. Trimming shortened V by 1 base and J by 5 bases, and 8 bases separated the two germline ends. This CDR3 is 13 amino acids long. Germline V gene lookup returns CDR1 SGHTA and CDR2 FQGNSA. The CDR3: CASSLVRRETQYF. For the CDR3, the DNA is TGTGCCAGCAGCTTAGTGCGGCGGGAGACCCAGTACTTC.

This clonotype was counted at least ten times. The chain carries TRBV28 and TRBJ1-2; possibly TRBD1 for D (5 bases). The CDR3 sequence is 14 residues long. CDR1 is MDHEN and CDR2 is SYDVKM in the germline V gene. V lost 6 bases to trimming and J lost 2 bases, with 13 bases between them. In DNA, the CDR3 is TGTGCCAGCAGGGGGCACCTAAGAAACTATGGCTACACCTTC. Its protein product is CASRGHLRNYGYTF.

In its sample, this clonotype was seen many times. This rearrangement joins TRBV6-5 to TRBJ2-7, with 7 bases that match TRBD2. V shed 8 bases, J shed 6 bases, and the junction held 10 bases outside the gene matches. The CDR3 consists of 13 residues. In germline, CDR1 is MNHEY, CDR2 SVGAGI. The CDR3 protein is CASCLQGGSEQYF. The CDR3 coding sequence is TGTGCCAGCTGTTTGCAGGGAGGGAGCGAGCAGTACTTC.

Points on this clonotype: An end of the junction does not agree with germline; a read error may underlie this. This CDR3 is CASRLGRWEETQYF. The CDR3 DNA is TGTGCCAGCAGACTGGGACGGTGGGAAGAGACACAGTACTTC. This chain links TRBV28 with TRBJ2-5, with D possibly being TRBD1 or TRBD2 (5 bases each). This CDR3 spans 14 amino acids. The germline V gene has CDR1 MDHEN and CDR2 SYDVKM.